The clone carrying this T cell receptor beta chain was seen only a few times. Its matching antigen is unknown. V shed 0 bases, J shed 15 bases, and the junction held 6 bases outside the gene matches. Germline V lookup: CDR1 MNHEY, CDR2 SVGAGI. The CDR3 has 13 residues. This entry comes from a study of graft-versus-host responses after intestinal transplantation. Findings of the study overall: Allografts carried high graft-versus-host to host-versus-graft clonal ratios in patients having graft-donor T cell macrochimerism.

Data came from immunoSEQ multiplex PCR; TCRdb stores just in-frame clones and leaves some out. The table lists under 150,000 clones, approximately 90% of them singletons. The receptor was isolated from a human donor who received an intestinal transplant. The gene calls are TRBV6-5 and TRBJ2-1; 9 nucleotides line up with TRBD1. Specimen: unstimulated CD4+ T cells sorted from spleen or lymph node cells, collected before intestinal transplant. The CDR3 DNA reads TGTGCCAGCAGTTACTCGTACCGGGACAGGGCGTTCTTC. This gives the protein CASSYSYRDRAFF.